The T cell receptor beta chain under discussion was sequenced for a study of cytomegalovirus exposure and HLA in healthy donors. The PCR was carried out with 60 Vbeta primers and 13 Jbeta primers. Some clones are missing from TCRdb's copy, which holds only in-frame ones; the method was immunoSEQ multiplex PCR. The top ten clones hold about 2.7% of a sample with approximately 170,000 clones, around 84% of them seen once. The TCR was taken from a man younger than 45 in good health and CMV-seropositive. The sample comprised PBMCs.

The CDR3 loop is CASSLEATQYF. The DNA of the CDR3 is TGTGCCAGCAGCTTAGAAGCGACCCAGTACTTC. J is TRBJ2-5 and V is TRBV11-2, with D uncertain. CDR1 is SGHAT and CDR2 is FQNNGV in the germline V gene. V was clipped by 0 bases and J by 7 bases, with 3 bases between them. The CDR3 extends over 11 amino acids.